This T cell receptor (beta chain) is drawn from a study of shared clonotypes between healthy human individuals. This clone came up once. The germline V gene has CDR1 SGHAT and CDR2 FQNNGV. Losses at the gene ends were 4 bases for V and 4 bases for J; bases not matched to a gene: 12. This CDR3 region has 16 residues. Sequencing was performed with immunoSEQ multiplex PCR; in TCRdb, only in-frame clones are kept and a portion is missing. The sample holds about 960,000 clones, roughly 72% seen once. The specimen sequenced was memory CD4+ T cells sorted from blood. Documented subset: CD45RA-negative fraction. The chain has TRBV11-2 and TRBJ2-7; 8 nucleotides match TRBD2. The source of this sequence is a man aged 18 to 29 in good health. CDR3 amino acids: CASSSPSGSGSYEQYF. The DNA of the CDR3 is TGTGCCAGCAGCTCCCCCAGCGGGAGCGGGAGTTACGAGCAGTACTTC.